The T cell receptor (beta chain) under discussion was sequenced for a study of blood T cells in healthy people across ages. General study results and limits: Diversity was higher, and naive CD4+ cells more numerous, in long-lived donors than in aged donors.

The donors, aged about 6 to 100, were healthy Caucasians from Russia. The study isolated at least 6.5 million PBMCs from each sample. Next came a second PCR, run for roughly 7 to 12 cycles, which used a sample-barcoded 5' primer along with a J-beta primer mix. Through a template-switch adaptor with 12 random nucleotides, each cDNA molecule received a tag. TCRdb passed the 5' RACE reads through MiXCR, listing each CDR3 protein once. The sample shows approximately 1.5 million distinct CDR3 sequences, about 45% of them seen only once. The CDR3 spans 15 residues. V was trimmed by 3 bases and J by 0 bases, leaving 11 bases between them. CDR1 is LGHNA and CDR2 is YNFKEQ in the germline V gene. To note about this clonotype: The antigen remains undetermined.

This chain connects TRBV4-2 to TRBJ1-1; weak D call: TRBD1 (6 bases). The sequenced sample consisted of blood. The sequence derives from a woman aged 18-35 years in good health. CDR3 DNA: TGTGCCAGCAGCCACGGTTGGGGGCTGAACACTGAAGCTTTCTTT. The encoded protein is CASSHGWGLNTEAFF.